Here is one T cell receptor (beta chain) with its context. Its antigen remains unidentified. From the 5' RACE reads, TCRdb called clonotypes with MiXCR, one entry per CDR3 protein. Seen here are a few hundred thousand distinct CDR3 sequences, roughly 4.8% observed once, and the top ten hold less than 3.5%. Germline CDR1 SSHAT, CDR2 FNYEAQ (reference sequence). The CDR3 covers 10 residues. This sample was taken from a study of T cells after yellow fever vaccination. Study background: Fractions with few cells were prepared using SMART-Seq v4 Ultra Low Input. Broader study findings: Abundant contaminating clonotypes from the bulk population could appear in FACS-sorted repertoires. Detected again after the booster were most primary-vaccination clones, at about 96% CD4 and 80% to 90% CD8.

The TCR sequence derives from a man younger than 35 who received the YFV17D yellow fever vaccine. The sample consisted of CD4+ T cells sorted from PBMCs, taken on the day of the yellow fever booster vaccination. The chain is built from TRBV7-7 and TRBJ2-7; D gene unclear. The CDR3 region has the DNA TGTGCTAGCACCCACTACGAGCAGTACGTC. Amino acid sequence: CASTHYEQYV.